Presented here are 31 T cell receptor beta chains from one specimen sequenced in a study of cytomegalovirus exposure and HLA in healthy donors. Primers for the PCR totalled 60 Vbeta and 13 Jbeta. Assay used: immunoSEQ multiplex PCR; TCRdb lists only in-frame clones, some missing. This table lists roughly 82,000 clones. Sequenced: PBMCs. These receptors all come from a woman aged 55-69 years in good health and CMV-seronegative.

The rearrangement links TRBV9 to TRBJ2-2; 9 positions agree with TRBD2. Germline-derived CDR1 and CDR2 are SGDLS and YYNGEE. J lost 6 bases, V lost 0 bases, and 3 bases had no gene match. This CDR3 contains 15 residues. The CDR3 is CASSVVASGAGELFF. The CDR3 coding sequence is TGTGCCAGCAGCGTAGTGGCTAGCGGGGCCGGGGAGCTGTTTTTT.

The chain carries TRBV28 and TRBJ1-2, with D possibly being TRBD1 (5 bases). V gave up 6 bases and J gave up 4 bases, with 18 bases separating them. CDR3 size: 15 residues. Per the germline V gene, CDR1 is MDHEN and CDR2 is SYDVKM. CDR3 bases: TGTGCCAGCAGCCCAGGCGGGACCATACTCTATGGCTACACCTTC. It specifies CASSPGGTILYGYTF.

The chain combines TRBV19 with TRBJ1-3; 11 nucleotides agree with TRBD1. Trimming removed 5 bases from V and 7 bases from J; junction bases left unmatched: 7. The CDR3 covers 15 residues. CDR1 and CDR2 from the germline V gene are LNHDA and SQIVND (reference sequence). The DNA of the CDR3 is TGTGCCAGTAGTCAAGGACAGGGGGCTAGTAACACCATATATTTT. Protein product: CASSQGQGASNTIYF. The whole variable domain, remainder taken from reference TRBV19 and TRBJ1-3, is DGGITQSPKYLFRKEGQNVTLSCEQNLNHDAMYWYRQDPGQGLRLIYYSQIVNDFQKGDIAEGYSVSREKKESFPLTVTSAQKNPTAFYLCASSQGQGASNTIYFGEGSWLTVV.

The rearrangement joins TRBV28 to TRBJ1-4; 8 bases match TRBD1. The germline gives CDR1 MDHEN, CDR2 SYDVKM. This CDR3 contains 15 residues. Trimming cost V 5 bases and J 7 bases; bases outside gene matches: 9. This chain's CDR3 is CASSPWTGSGEKLFF. In DNA, the CDR3 is TGTGCCAGCAGTCCCTGGACAGGGAGCGGTGAAAAACTGTTTTTT. Full variable domain (remainder filled in from reference TRBV28 and TRBJ1-4): DVKVTQSSRYLVKRTGEKVFLECVQDMDHENMFWYRQDPGLGLRLIYFSYDVKMKEKGDIPEGYSVSREKKERFSLILESASTNQTSMYLCASSPWTGSGEKLFFGSGTQLSVL.

This chain uses TRBV5-1 with TRBJ1-1; 7 nucleotides match TRBD1. The CDR3 is 13 residues long. CDR1 and CDR2 from the germline V gene are SGHRS and YFSETQ. The V segment lost 0 bases and the J segment 7 bases; nucleotides outside the gene matches: 3. Here the CDR3 reads CASSLGTGGEAFF. The CDR3 DNA reads TGCGCCAGCAGCTTGGGGACAGGAGGTGAAGCTTTCTTT.

This chain connects TRBV9 to TRBJ2-5; 14 bases align to TRBD2. The trim removed 9 bases at V and 5 bases at J, leaving 24 bases unmatched. Germline loops: CDR1 SGDLS, CDR2 YYNGEE. The CDR3 sequence is 20 residues long. The CDR3 DNA sequence: TGTGCCACCCAGCGTATCCCGACTAGCGGGAGGGCCCTGGGTGGGGAGACCCAGTACTTC. This codes for CATQRIPTSGRALGGETQYF.

As concerns this clone: The junction shows a germline mismatch at one end, possibly a read error. V gene TRBV5-1 combines with J gene TRBJ2-7, with TRBD2 identical over 8 bases. This CDR3 is built from 18 residues. CDR1 is SGHRS, CDR2 YFSETQ, per germline. CDR3 nucleotides: TGCGCCAGCAGCTTGGCCGGGTCTAGCGGGTTGACTTCCTGCGAGCAGTACTTC. Its translation: CASSLAGSSGLTSCEQYF.

V and J are TRBV19 and TRBJ2-7; weak D call: TRBD1 (6 bases). Trimming cost V 1 base and J 1 base, with 23 bases left between them. The CDR3 is made up of 19 amino acids. From germline, CDR1 is LNHDA and CDR2 SQIVND (reference sequence). In DNA form, the CDR3 reads TGTGCCAGTAGTATAGTACACAGGGTAGGGCCACGGGGATCCTACGAGCAGTACTTC. Protein product: CASSIVHRVGPRGSYEQYF.

This chain joins TRBV28 and TRBJ2-1; the match to TRBD2 covers 7 bases. Germline trimming cut 3 bases from V and 4 bases from J; bases unmatched to any gene: 3. Germline V gene data show CDR1 as MDHEN and CDR2 as SYDVKM. This CDR3 spans 14 amino acids. This chain's CDR3 is CASSLREQYNEQFF. The DNA of the CDR3 is TGTGCCAGCAGTTTGCGGGAGCAGTACAATGAGCAGTTCTTC.

This chain's CDR3 is CASSNDRAPRVGELFF. For the CDR3, the DNA is TGTGCCAGCAGCAACGACAGGGCCCCCCGGGTCGGGGAGCTGTTTTTT. The chain uses TRBV7-8 and TRBJ2-2, with 7 bases fitting TRBD1. The trim removed 5 bases at V and 7 bases at J, leaving 13 bases unmatched. CDR3 length: 16 residues. CDR1 and CDR2 (germline): SGHVS, FQNEAQ.

This chain links TRBV9 with TRBJ1-1; weak D call: TRBD1 (5 bases). CDR3 length equals 13 residues. The ends were cut back, 4 bases at V and 0 bases at J, with 7 bases in the middle. Per germline, CDR1 SGDLS and CDR2 YYNGEE. Here the CDR3 DNA reads TGTGCCAGCAGCTGGGGCCTGAACACTGAAGCTTTCTTT. It encodes CASSWGLNTEAFF.

This chain joins TRBV2 and TRBJ2-5; D not resolved. This CDR3 is 14 amino acids long. The germline V gene encodes CDR1 SNHLY and CDR2 FYNNEI. Trimming took 3 bases from V and 4 from J, leaving 12 bases between them. CDR3 region: CASSEGIGLETQYF. For the CDR3, the DNA is TGTGCCAGCAGTGAGGGCATCGGCCTAGAGACCCAGTACTTC.

This chain joins TRBV9 and TRBJ2-7; unclear D gene. The CDR3 spans 13 residues. Trimming stripped 0 bases from V and 4 bases from J, with 8 bases between. Germline CDR1 SGDLS, CDR2 YYNGEE. As DNA, the CDR3 is TGTGCCAGCAGCGTAGACAACAAATACGAGCAGTACTTC. It encodes CASSVDNKYEQYF.

This chain connects TRBV7-2 to TRBJ2-2; 7 nucleotides align to TRBD1. Germline trimming cut 6 bases from V and 5 bases from J; bases unmatched to any gene: 12. The germline V gene encodes CDR1 SGHTA and CDR2 FQGNSA. The CDR3 has 16 amino acids. The CDR3 DNA reads as TGTGCCAGCAGAACGACAGGGACGACTGGGACCGGGGAGCTGTTTTTT. This sequence encodes CASRTTGTTGTGELFF. Full variable domain (outside the CDR3, taken from reference TRBV7-2 and TRBJ2-2): GAGVSQSPSNKVTEKGKDVELRCDPISGHTALYWYRQSLGQGLEFLIYFQGNSAPDKSGLPSDRFSAERTGGSVSTLTIQRTQQEDSAVYLCASRTTGTTGTGELFFGEGSRLTVL.

The genes are TRBV11-2 and TRBJ1-1; 8 bases match TRBD1. CDR1 SGHAT and CDR2 FQNNGV come from the germline V gene. The trim removed 2 bases at V and 10 bases at J, leaving 3 bases unmatched. The CDR3 has 12 amino acids. This chain's CDR3 is CASSLQGAGAFF. The DNA for the CDR3 is TGTGCCAGCAGCTTACAGGGGGCCGGAGCTTTCTTT.

The chain joins TRBV7-9 to TRBJ2-7; 9 bases line up with TRBD2. The CDR3 totals 14 residues. V gave up 3 bases and J gave up 5 bases; unmatched junction bases: 5. Germline CDR1 is SEHNR and CDR2 is FQNEAQ (reference sequence). The CDR3 loop reads CASSFSGSSNEQYF. The CDR3 DNA is TGTGCCAGCAGCTTTAGCGGGAGTTCAAACGAGCAGTACTTC. The complete variable domain, with remaining parts taken from reference TRBV7-9 and TRBJ2-7, reads DTGVSQNPRHKITKRGQNVTFRCDPISEHNRLYWYRQTLGQGPEFLTYFQNEAQLEKSRLLSDRFSAERPKGSFSTLEIQRTEQGDSAMYLCASSFSGSSNEQYFGPGTRLTVT.

V is TRBV13 and J is TRBJ2-7; 8 nucleotides agree with TRBD2. This CDR3 is 15 amino acids long. V lost 4 bases to trimming and J lost 4 bases; unmatched junction nucleotides: 9. Germline V gene lookup returns CDR1 PRHDT and CDR2 FYEKMQ (reference sequence). The CDR3 protein is CASSSLHSGTYEQYF. The DNA for the CDR3 is TGTGCCAGCAGCTCCCTGCATAGCGGGACTTACGAGCAGTACTTC.

Details on this clone: At one boundary the junction diverges from the germline segment, which might be a read error. This chain uses TRBV7-2 with TRBJ2-5, with TRBD1 as a possible D gene (6 bases). Germline V gene data show CDR1 as SGHTA and CDR2 as FQGNSA. CDR3 length equals 13 residues. Written as DNA, the CDR3 is TGTGCCAGCAGCTTAGGTCAACAGGGCCCCAAGAACTTC. It codes for CASSLGQQGPKNF.

For the CDR3, the DNA is TGTGCCAGCAGCTACAGGGTTCAGAGTCAGCCCCAGCATTTT. Translation gives CASSYRVQSQPQHF. V usage is TRBV28 and J usage is TRBJ1-5; perhaps TRBD1 as D (6 bases). The V gene lost 6 bases and the J gene lost 6 bases, with 15 bases spanning the gap. The CDR3 runs 14 residues. Germline V gene data show CDR1 as MDHEN and CDR2 as SYDVKM.

This chain joins TRBV7-8 and TRBJ2-5; D may be TRBD2 (5 bases). The CDR3 is 14 residues long. Germline V gene lookup returns CDR1 SGHVS and CDR2 FQNEAQ. The V end lost 1 base, the J end lost 5 bases, and 11 bases lay between the germline ends. CDR3 nucleotide sequence: TGTGCCAGCAGCTTAGGGACTCTTGGGGAGACCCAGTACTTC. Translation: CASSLGTLGETQYF.

The rearrangement links TRBV7-2 to TRBJ2-5; no reliable D call. This CDR3 is 13 amino acids long. The V gene's germline CDR1 is SGHTA and CDR2 FQGNSA. The germline V and J ends were trimmed by 3 bases and 1 base, with 6 bases remaining between them. The CDR3 protein is CASSFGSQETQYF. The CDR3 nucleotides are TGTGCCAGCAGCTTCGGTTCCCAAGAGACCCAGTACTTC.

The V call is TRBV21-1, the J call TRBJ1-1. TRBV21-1 is assigned pseudogene status. This CDR3 has 13 amino acids. The chain's CDR3 is CASSSPGIAETFF. Here the CDR3 DNA reads TGTGCCAGCAGCTCGCCCGGCATAGCGGAGACTTTCTTT.

The V call is TRBV29-1, the J call TRBJ1-1, with 8 bases matching TRBD1. The CDR3 length is 12 residues. The V gene's germline CDR1 is SQVTM and CDR2 ANQGSEA. CDR3 coding DNA: TGCAGGGCAGGGGGCGAGAACACTGAAGCTTTCTTT. It encodes CRAGGENTEAFF.

The rearrangement links TRBV20-1 to TRBJ1-1; no reliable D call. The CDR3 runs 11 residues. Germline V gene sequence: CDR1 DFQATT, CDR2 SNEGSKA (reference sequence). Between the trimmed V and J ends, which lost 3 bases and 3 bases, there was a span of 5 bases. CDR3 sequence: CSARRDTEAFF. CDR3 nucleotide sequence: TGCAGTGCTAGGAGGGACACTGAAGCTTTCTTT.

The chain carries TRBV6-6 and TRBJ1-4, with 7 bases aligning to TRBD1. Germline V gene lookup returns CDR1 MNHNY and CDR2 SVGAGI (reference sequence). The CDR3 is 14 amino acids. Trimming cost V 5 bases and J 3 bases; bases outside gene matches: 3. The CDR3 sequence: CASSRTGSNEKLFF. CDR3 DNA: TGTGCCAGCAGTCGGACAGGTTCTAATGAAAAACTGTTTTTT.

The rearrangement joins TRBV27 to TRBJ2-7, with D tentatively TRBD1 (6 bases). V dropped 5 bases and J dropped 7 bases, with 12 bases sitting between them. The germline V gene has CDR1 MNHEY and CDR2 SMNVEV (reference sequence). The length of the CDR3 is 12 residues. The CDR3 is CASSQGMGEQYF. The CDR3 nucleotides are TGTGCCAGCAGTCAGGGGATGGGGGAGCAGTACTTC.

The rearrangement uses TRBV5-1 and TRBJ1-1; weak D call: TRBD1 (5 bases). This CDR3 contains 12 residues. Trimming shortened V by 4 bases and J by 3 bases, and 7 bases separated the two germline ends. CDR1 SGHRS and CDR2 YFSETQ come from the germline V gene. The CDR3 DNA reads TGCGCCAGCAGCGAAGGGGACACTGAAGCTTTCTTT. Residues: CASSEGDTEAFF. Variable domain in full (rest from reference TRBV5-1 and TRBJ1-1): KAGVTQTPRYLIKTRGQQVTLSCSPISGHRSVSWYQQTPGQGLQFLFEYFSETQRNKGNFPGRFSGRQFSNSRSEMNVSTLELGDSALYLCASSEGDTEAFFGQGTRLTVV.

The rearrangement uses TRBV2 and TRBJ2-1; perhaps TRBD1 as D (6 bases). The germline gives CDR1 SNHLY, CDR2 FYNNEI. V lost 6 bases and J 0 bases, leaving 12 bases between the germline ends. This CDR3 spans 15 amino acids. In DNA, the CDR3 is TGTGCCAGCAGACCTACAGGGAGCTCCTACAATGAGCAGTTCTTC. Encoded protein: CASRPTGSSYNEQFF.

The chain joins TRBV5-1 to TRBJ2-7, with 7 bases matching TRBD1. J lost 3 bases, V lost 0 bases, and 6 bases had no gene match. The germline CDR1 and CDR2 sequences are SGHRS and YFSETQ. The CDR3 has 15 residues. The CDR3 protein is CASSLAMGQIYEQYF. CDR3 sequence (DNA): TGCGCCAGCAGCTTGGCCATGGGACAGATCTACGAGCAGTACTTC.

This chain connects TRBV19 to TRBJ2-2; the match to TRBD2 covers 7 bases. J was trimmed by 1 base and V by 2 bases; bases with no gene match: 7. Germline assignment: CDR1 LNHDA and CDR2 SQIVND (reference sequence). The CDR3 is 17 amino acids. CDR3 residues: CASSIPRELWNTGELFF. DNA of the CDR3: TGTGCCAGTAGTATACCGCGGGAGCTTTGGAACACCGGGGAGCTGTTTTTT.

The rearrangement joins TRBV28 to TRBJ2-6, with a possible D match to TRBD2 (6 bases). The length of the CDR3 is 19 residues. V was trimmed by 6 bases and J by 1 base, leaving 22 bases between them. Per the germline V gene, CDR1 is MDHEN and CDR2 is SYDVKM. CDR3 region: CASSSLLVRELSGANVLTF. The CDR3 DNA reads TGTGCCAGCAGCTCTCTTCTAGTTCGGGAGCTGTCTGGGGCCAACGTCCTGACTTTC.